Given below is one T cell receptor (beta chain) in context. This sample is drawn from a study of blood T cell repertoires in COVID-19. Overall study context: Sources were T cells, B-cell-depleted T cells, or PBMCs; the material itself was cDNA or gDNA.

Authors' analysis steps: Quantification of nucleated cells was approximated via reference gene primer amplification. Data came from immunoSEQ multiplex PCR; TCRdb stores just in-frame clones and leaves some out. That table supplies the V and J calls and clone size; D and trimming were determined from the DNA. The sample holds more than 85,000 clones; approximately 90% are singletons and the top ten take more than 4.5%. The specimen was peripheral blood. The TCR sequence derives from a woman aged 45-60 years with COVID-19, enrolled during active disease.

The CDR3 DNA sequence: TGTGCCTGGAGTGGGTTAGTGACAGGGAGTTCCTATAACTATGGCTACACCTTC. As protein: CAWSGLVTGSSYNYGYTF. The rearrangement joins TRBV30 to TRBJ1-2, with 7 bases that match TRBD1. The CDR3 totals 18 residues. Germline CDR1 GTSNPN, CDR2 SVGIG (reference sequence). J was trimmed by 1 base and V by 1 base; bases with no gene match: 15.